The 10 T cell receptor beta chains below all came from one sample that was sequenced in a study of shared clonotypes between healthy human individuals. Libraries were prepared by immunoSEQ multiplex PCR; TCRdb keeps only in-frame clonotypes and omits some of them. The sample consists of about 2.3 million clones, around 90% of them appearing once. Sequencing used naive CD4+ T cells from PBMCs. Subset: CD45RA+ positively selected. The receptors originated from a man in his late teens or twenties in good health. Some clones in this sample may be carry-over from other donors' samples.

The V gene is TRBV7-6, the J gene TRBJ2-3, with D possibly matching TRBD1 (5 bases). V lost 2 bases to trimming and J lost 6 bases, with 18 bases between them. Germline assignment: CDR1 SGHVS and CDR2 FNYEAQ. CDR3 length: 16 amino acids. The CDR3 nucleotides read TGTGCCAGCAGCTTATTAACAGGCGGTGGGATGGATACGCAGTATTTT. This codes for CASSLLTGGGMDTQYF.

The CDR3 DNA follows: TGTGCCAGCAGCCCTCGTTCAGGGTTGTATGGAAACACCATATATTTT. Protein: CASSPRSGLYGNTIYF. This chain links TRBV7-9 with TRBJ1-3; a weak D match, TRBD1 (5 bases). This CDR3 is 16 amino acids long. CDR1 and CDR2 (germline): SEHNR, FQNEAQ (reference sequence). Trimming stripped 5 bases from V and 3 bases from J, with 17 bases between.

This chain joins TRBV6-1 and TRBJ2-1; 10 bases align to TRBD1. The CDR3 extends over 17 amino acids. J gave up 7 bases and V 3 bases, and 12 bases lay outside the gene matches. The V gene's germline CDR1 is MNHNS and CDR2 SASEGT. The CDR3 DNA reads TGTGCCAGCAGTGATCTGCTCCGGGACAGGGGTTTGAATGAGCAGTTCTTC. This sequence encodes CASSDLLRDRGLNEQFF.

This rearrangement joins TRBV18 to TRBJ2-7; 14 bases agree with TRBD2. The CDR3 has 16 amino acids. Per the germline V gene, CDR1 is KGHSH and CDR2 is LQKENI. V lost 3 bases to trimming and J lost 5 bases; unmatched junction nucleotides: 6. The CDR3 bases are TGTGCCAGCTCACCGACTAGCGGGAGGGTAGGTCACGAGCAGTACTTC. As protein: CASSPTSGRVGHEQYF.

The chain combines TRBV5-1 with TRBJ1-6, with D unresolved. The CDR3 spans 15 residues. Germline V CDR1 and CDR2: SGHRS, YFSETQ. V gave up 2 bases and J gave up 5 bases, with 11 bases separating them. CDR3 residues: CASSFEAVDNSPLHF. As DNA, the CDR3 is TGCGCCAGCAGCTTCGAGGCAGTTGATAATTCACCCCTCCACTTT.

The chain is built from TRBV7-2 and TRBJ1-5, with D possibly being TRBD1 (6 bases). The CDR3 is 14 amino acids. Trimming pared 5 bases from V and 4 bases from J, leaving 12 bases between. CDR1 and CDR2 (germline): SGHTA, FQGNSA. CDR3 DNA sequence: TGTGCCAGCAGCCCAGAGACAGGTAATCAGCCCCAGCATTTT. This codes for CASSPETGNQPQHF.

The rearrangement links TRBV28 to TRBJ1-6; D is ambiguous. V lost 4 bases and J lost 4, with 14 bases in between. CDR1 MDHEN and CDR2 SYDVKM come from the germline V gene. This CDR3 is built from 16 residues. The CDR3 sequence is CASSSPAAGYNSPLHF. Written as DNA, the CDR3 is TGTGCCAGCAGTTCCCCCGCAGCCGGATATAATTCACCCCTCCACTTT.

The chain recombines TRBV19 with TRBJ1-1; maybe TRBD1 (5 bases). Trimming removed 5 bases at V and 4 bases at J, with 17 bases between. The CDR3 has 15 residues. The V gene's germline CDR1 is LNHDA and CDR2 SQIVND (reference sequence). CDR3 in DNA: TGTGCCAGTAGTGGGGCTAGTCGAGGGAGCACTGAAGCTTTCTTT. It is translated as CASSGASRGSTEAFF.

This sequence joins TRBV5-1 and TRBJ1-2, with a weak D call TRBD1 (5 bases). The CDR3 is made up of 15 amino acids. Trimming removed 2 bases at V and 0 bases at J, with 11 bases between. Germline CDR1 is SGHRS and CDR2 is YFSETQ. The CDR3 nucleotides read TGCGCCAGCAGCTTTGGTCTGACAGCTAACTATGGCTACACCTTC. Its translation: CASSFGLTANYGYTF.

V and J are TRBV2 and TRBJ1-5; weak D call: TRBD1 (6 bases). CDR3 size: 14 residues. V lost 3 bases, J lost 5 bases, and 11 bases lay in between. Germline assignment: CDR1 SNHLY and CDR2 FYNNEI. CDR3 bases: TGTGCCAGCAGTGACAGGGGAGGGGATCAGCCCCAGCATTTT. Amino acids: CASSDRGGDQPQHF.